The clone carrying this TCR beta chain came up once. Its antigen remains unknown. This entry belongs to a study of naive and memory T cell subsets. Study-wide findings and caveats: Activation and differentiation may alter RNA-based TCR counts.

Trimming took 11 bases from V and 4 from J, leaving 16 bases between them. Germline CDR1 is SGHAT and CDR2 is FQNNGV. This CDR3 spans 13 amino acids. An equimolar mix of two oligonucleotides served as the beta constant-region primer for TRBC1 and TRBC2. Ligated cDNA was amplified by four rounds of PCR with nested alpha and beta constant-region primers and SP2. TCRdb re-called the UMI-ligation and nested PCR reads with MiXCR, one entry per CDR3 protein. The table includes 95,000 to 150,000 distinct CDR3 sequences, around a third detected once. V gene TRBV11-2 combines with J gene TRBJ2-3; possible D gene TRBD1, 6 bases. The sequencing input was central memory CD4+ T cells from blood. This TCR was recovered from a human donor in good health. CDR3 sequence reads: CAEKAGVPDTQYF. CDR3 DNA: TGTGCCGAAAAGGCAGGGGTCCCAGATACGCAGTATTTT.